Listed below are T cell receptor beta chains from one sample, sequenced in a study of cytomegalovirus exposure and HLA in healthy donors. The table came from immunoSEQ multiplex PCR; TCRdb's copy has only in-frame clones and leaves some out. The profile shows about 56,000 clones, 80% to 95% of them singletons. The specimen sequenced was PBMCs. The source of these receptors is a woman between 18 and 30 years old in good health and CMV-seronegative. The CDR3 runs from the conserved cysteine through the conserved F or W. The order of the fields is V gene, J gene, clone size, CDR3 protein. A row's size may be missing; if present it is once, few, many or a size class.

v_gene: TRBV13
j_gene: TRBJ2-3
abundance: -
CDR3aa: CASSLGQGTDTQYF

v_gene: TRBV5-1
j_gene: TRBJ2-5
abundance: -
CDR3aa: CASSLTGTSGETQYF

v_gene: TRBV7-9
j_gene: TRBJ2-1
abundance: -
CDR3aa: CASSLSGFSYNEQFF

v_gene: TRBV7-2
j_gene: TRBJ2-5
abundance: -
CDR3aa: CASSFGSGGETQYF

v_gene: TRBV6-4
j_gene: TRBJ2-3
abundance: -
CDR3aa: CASSGTSGGAADTQYF

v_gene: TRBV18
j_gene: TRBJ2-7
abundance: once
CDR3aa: CASSPLQSRYEQYF

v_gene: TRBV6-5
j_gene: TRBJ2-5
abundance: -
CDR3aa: CASTSVQETQYF

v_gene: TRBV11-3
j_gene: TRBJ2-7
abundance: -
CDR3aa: CASSLGPDASYEQYF

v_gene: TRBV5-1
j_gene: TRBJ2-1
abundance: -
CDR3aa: CASSFGTSGGWEQFF

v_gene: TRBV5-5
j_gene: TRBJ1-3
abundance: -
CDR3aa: CASSTWEGQGANTIYF

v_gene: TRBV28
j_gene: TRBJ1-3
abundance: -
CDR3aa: CASSSNRPASGNTIYF

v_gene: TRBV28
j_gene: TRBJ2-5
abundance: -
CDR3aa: CASSPRPSLAGGETQYF

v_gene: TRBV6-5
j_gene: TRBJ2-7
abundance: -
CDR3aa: CASSLTGAQPYEQYF

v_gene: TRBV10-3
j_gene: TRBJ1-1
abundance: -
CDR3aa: CAISEGSAWEGTEAFF

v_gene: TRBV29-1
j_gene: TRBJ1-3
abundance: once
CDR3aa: CSVEAGFSGNTIYF

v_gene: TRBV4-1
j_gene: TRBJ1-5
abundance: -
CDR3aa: CASSQYTDGSHQPQHF

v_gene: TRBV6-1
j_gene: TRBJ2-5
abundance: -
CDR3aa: CASSNRDWDSQYF

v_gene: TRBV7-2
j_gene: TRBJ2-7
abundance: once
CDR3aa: CASSLGLVVEEQYF

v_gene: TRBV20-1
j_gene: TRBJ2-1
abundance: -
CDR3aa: CSGTGPPGQFF

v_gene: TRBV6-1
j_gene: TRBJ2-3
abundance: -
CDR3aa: CASSGDTGTGFMYTQYF

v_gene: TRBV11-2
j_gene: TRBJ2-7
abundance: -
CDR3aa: CASSSIAGGLDDRYEQYF

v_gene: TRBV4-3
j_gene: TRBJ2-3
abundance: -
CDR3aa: CASSQEAPGLVTSAQYF

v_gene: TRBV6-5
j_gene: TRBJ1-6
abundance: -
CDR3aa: CASSTGNSPLHF

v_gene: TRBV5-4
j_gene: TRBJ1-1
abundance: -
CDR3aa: CASSGLGQTSAEAFF

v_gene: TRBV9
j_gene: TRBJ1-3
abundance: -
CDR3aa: CASSVAQGNSGNTIYF

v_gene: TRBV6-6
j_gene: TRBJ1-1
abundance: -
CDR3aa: CASSLGRGAFF

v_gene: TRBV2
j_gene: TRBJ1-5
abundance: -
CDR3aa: CASSERGDPNQPQHF

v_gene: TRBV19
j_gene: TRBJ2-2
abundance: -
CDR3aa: CASSISRTGTGELFF

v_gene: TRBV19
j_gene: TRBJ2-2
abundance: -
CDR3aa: CASRYGGSGTGELFF

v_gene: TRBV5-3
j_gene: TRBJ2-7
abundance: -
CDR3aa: CARSPRSFYEQYF

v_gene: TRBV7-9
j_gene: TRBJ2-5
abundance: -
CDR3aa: CASSLTTGQETQYF

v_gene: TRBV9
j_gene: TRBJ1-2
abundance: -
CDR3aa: CASSMRGLDSETWLNGYTF

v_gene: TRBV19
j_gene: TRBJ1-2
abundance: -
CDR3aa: CASRSFGQGAEGYTF